This TCR beta chain was captured by sequencing in a study of post-analysis software for immune sequencing data. Overall study: Included among the disease courses, which were recorded for the cohort, were relapsing-remitting, secondary progressive and progressive-relapsing multiple sclerosis.

The library was made from cDNA and included unique molecular identifiers. The yield from about 1 to 10 million T cells was roughly 500,000 cDNA molecules in total. MiXCR, applied by TCRdb to the PCR reads, yields one record per CDR3 protein. This sample yields roughly 540,000 distinct CDR3 sequences, of which around 31% are seen a single time; around 6.1% belongs to the top ten. Findings and limits, study-wide: Strong co-clustering by F measure was seen for same-batch samples. Multiple sclerosis patients had significantly lower normalized Chao1 diversity than controls.

About this clonotype itself: The antigen is unknown.

The sequence was obtained from a girl aged 2-17 years with multiple sclerosis. Sequenced: blood.

The CDR3 region is CASSEFWAEQFF. The CDR3 DNA reads TGTGCCAGCAGTGAGTTCTGGGCTGAGCAGTTCTTC. The chain recombines TRBV6-1 with TRBJ2-1; D call uncertain. Germline CDR1 reads MNHNS; CDR2 reads SASEGT. The CDR3 is 12 residues long. Deletions cut 3 bases from V and 9 bases from J, with 9 bases between.